These 30 T cell receptor beta chains came from one sample sequenced in a study of graft-versus-host responses after intestinal transplantation. Responders that carried the CFSE label, about 200,000 of them, were plated with about 200,000 irradiated, violet-dye-labeled stimulator cells. Using immunoSEQ multiplex PCR, the repertoire was profiled, and TCRdb retains in-frame clones only, with some absent. The sample lists about 15,000 clones, about two fifths seen once, with over 12% in the top ten. Sequences were derived from alloreactive CD8+ T cells from a mixed lymphocyte reaction culture, sampled before intestinal transplant. Subset in this sample: CFSE-low proliferating T cells sorted from roughly 6-day pre-transplant mixed lymphocyte reaction (GvH or HvG direction). The receptors originated from a human patient who received an intestinal transplant.

The chain combines TRBV11-2 with TRBJ2-3; D might be TRBD1 (6 bases). Germline-derived CDR1 and CDR2 are SGHAT and FQNNGV. This CDR3 is 12 amino acids long. Trimming shortened V by 6 bases and J by 6 bases, and 10 bases separated the two germline ends. The DNA of the CDR3 is TGTGCCAGCAGGGGGGCCAGGGATACGCAGTATTTT. This encodes CASRGARDTQYF.

This clone rates as large. The chain is built from TRBV16 and TRBJ2-3; 9 nucleotides align to TRBD2. J lost 1 base, V lost 4 bases, and 0 bases had no gene match. CDR1 is KGHSY and CDR2 is FQNENV in the germline V gene. The CDR3 totals 14 residues. Here the CDR3 DNA reads TGTGCCAGCAGCCGACTAGCGGGCACAGATACGCAGTATTTT. It specifies CASSRLAGTDTQYF.

This chain uses TRBV7-8 with TRBJ2-1; 11 bases are a match to TRBD2. Germline CDR1 and CDR2: SGHVS and FQNEAQ. This CDR3 spans 17 amino acids. J was trimmed by 6 bases and V by 2 bases; bases with no gene match: 9. CDR3 nucleotides: TGTGCCAGCAGCTTACCTAAACTAGCGGGAGTTTCCAATGAGCAGTTCTTC. Amino acids: CASSLPKLAGVSNEQFF.

The J gene is TRBJ1-5, the V gene TRBV7-8; a possible D gene is TRBD1 (6 bases). There are 17 residues in the CDR3. Per the germline V gene, CDR1 is SGHVS and CDR2 is FQNEAQ. Trimming removed 3 bases at V and 0 bases at J, with 15 bases between. The CDR3 protein is CASSFLQGPFSNQPQHF. The DNA for the CDR3 is TGTGCCAGCAGCTTTTTACAGGGCCCCTTTAGCAATCAGCCCCAGCATTTT.

This clone has a handful of counts. The chain links TRBV9 to TRBJ2-7; D gene unclear. Germline V lookup: CDR1 SGDLS, CDR2 YYNGEE. Trimming took 4 bases from V and 7 from J, leaving 15 bases between them. This CDR3 region has 13 residues. CDR3 amino acids: CASSSRPLREQYF. The DNA of the CDR3 is TGTGCCAGCAGCTCACGACCATTGAGGGAGCAGTACTTC.

By sample share, this clone is medium-sized. The rearrangement uses TRBV30 and TRBJ1-3; D call uncertain. V was trimmed by 0 bases and J by 0 bases, leaving 3 bases between them. Germline values: CDR1 GTSNPN, CDR2 SVGIG (reference sequence). This CDR3 comprises 13 residues. This chain's CDR3 is CAWSVGSGNTIYF. CDR3 nucleotide sequence: TGTGCCTGGAGTGTCGGCTCTGGAAACACCATATATTTT.

The chain uses TRBV9 and TRBJ1-2, with D maybe TRBD1 (5 bases). V was trimmed by 2 bases and J by 4 bases, leaving 15 bases between them. The CDR3 is 15 amino acids. CDR1 is SGDLS and CDR2 is YYNGEE in the germline V gene. The CDR3 nucleotides are TGTGCCAGCAGCGTCCCTGACAGCCTGGCCTATGGCTACACCTTC. This translates into CASSVPDSLAYGYTF.

This CDR3 reads CASTRGTGNTIYF. CDR3 DNA sequence: TGCGCCAGTACCCGGGGGACTGGAAACACCATATATTTT. The V gene is TRBV4-1, the J gene TRBJ1-3, with a possible D match to TRBD1 (5 bases). Trimming shortened V by 9 bases and J by 2 bases, and 11 bases separated the two germline ends. CDR3 length: 13 amino acids. Germline V gives CDR1 MGHRA, CDR2 YSYEKL.

This clone was detected only a few times. V and J are TRBV4-3 and TRBJ2-3; D may be TRBD2 (6 bases). The V and J ends lost 2 bases and 0 bases respectively, with 9 bases between them. This CDR3 has 15 residues. The germline CDR1 and CDR2 sequences are LGHNA and YSLEER. CDR3 nucleotides: TGCGCCAGCAGCCAACTAGCGCCTAGCACAGATACGCAGTATTTT. It yields the protein CASSQLAPSTDTQYF.

This sequence joins TRBV28 and TRBJ2-5; 10 bases fit TRBD1. The J call is in doubt because the DNA end fits TRBJ2-7 better. The CDR3 covers 13 residues. In germline, CDR1 is MDHEN, CDR2 SYDVKM. The CDR3 protein is CASGGQGIYEQYF. The DNA of the CDR3 is TGTGCCAGTGGGGGACAGGGGATTTACGAGCAGTACTTC.

The V and J genes are TRBV15 and TRBJ2-7; D possibly corresponds to TRBD1 (5 bases). The CDR3 contains 15 residues. Germline-derived CDR1 and CDR2 are LNHNV and YYDKDF (reference sequence). The V gene lost 0 bases and the J gene lost 3 bases, with 12 bases spanning the gap. CDR3 coding DNA: TGTGCCACCAGCAGAGATAGGGGTTTCAACTACGAGCAGTACTTC. Translation: CATSRDRGFNYEQYF.

The J gene is TRBJ1-3, the V gene TRBV11-3; a weak D match, TRBD1 (5 bases). This CDR3 spans 16 amino acids. The V gene's germline CDR1 is SGHNT and CDR2 YENEEA. Trimming took off 8 bases at V and 3 bases at J, with 20 bases between the two ends. DNA of the CDR3: TGTGCCAGCCAATTCCACCGGTCTGGACATGGAAACACCATATATTTT. Translation: CASQFHRSGHGNTIYF.

The rearrangement joins TRBV27 to TRBJ2-1; the D is unclear. V was clipped by 8 bases and J by 8 bases, with 16 bases between them. The V gene's germline CDR1 is MNHEY and CDR2 SMNVEV (reference sequence). The CDR3 has 13 amino acids. The CDR3 sequence is CASAPLVPDEQFF. For the CDR3, the DNA is TGTGCCAGCGCCCCCCTAGTGCCCGATGAGCAGTTCTTC.

In its sample, this clone is medium-sized. This chain connects TRBV4-1 to TRBJ1-5; D not resolved. Germline V gene data show CDR1 as MGHRA and CDR2 as YSYEKL. V lost 0 bases, J lost 1 base, and 7 bases lay in between. This CDR3 contains 15 residues. The CDR3 DNA follows: TGCGCCAGCAGCCAAGATTTACAGAGCAATCAGCCCCAGCATTTT. It specifies CASSQDLQSNQPQHF.

The V and J genes are TRBV19 and TRBJ2-3; the D gene is possibly TRBD2 (6 bases). The CDR3 runs to 16 residues. Trimming shortened V by 4 bases and J by 4 bases, and 18 bases separated the two germline ends. CDR1 and CDR2 from the germline V gene are LNHDA and SQIVND (reference sequence). The CDR3 region has the DNA TGTGCCAGTAGTACCAATGGAGGGCCTAGGGCAGATACGCAGTATTTT. Amino acids: CASSTNGGPRADTQYF.

This rearrangement joins TRBV5-1 to TRBJ2-1; TRBD1 agrees at 10 bases. J lost 5 bases, V lost 0 bases, and 11 bases had no gene match. CDR1 SGHRS and CDR2 YFSETQ come from the germline V gene. The CDR3 is 18 amino acids. DNA of the CDR3: TGCGCCAGCAGCTTGGCCTGGGCGGGACAGGGGAAAAACAATGAGCAGTTCTTC. Its protein product is CASSLAWAGQGKNNEQFF. Full variable domain (outside the CDR3, taken from reference TRBV5-1 and TRBJ2-1): KAGVTQTPRYLIKTRGQQVTLSCSPISGHRSVSWYQQTPGQGLQFLFEYFSETQRNKGNFPGRFSGRQFSNSRSEMNVSTLELGDSALYLCASSLAWAGQGKNNEQFFGPGTRLTVL.

CDR3 nucleotides: TGCGCCAGCAGCTTGATCCCACAGGGGGATTACAATGAGCAGTTCTTC. It specifies CASSLIPQGDYNEQFF. The chain is built from TRBV5-1 and TRBJ2-1, with 8 nucleotides matching TRBD1. Unmatched junction bases numbered 7, after V lost 1 base and J lost 4 bases. CDR3 length: 16 residues. From germline, CDR1 is SGHRS and CDR2 YFSETQ.

The chain combines TRBV4-1 with TRBJ2-7; 7 positions agree with TRBD1. The V gene's germline CDR1 is MGHRA and CDR2 YSYEKL. The CDR3 has 15 residues. Trimming removed 0 bases from V and 2 bases from J; junction bases left unmatched: 4. CDR3 in amino acids: CASSQDGTAAYEQYF. The CDR3 DNA reads as TGCGCCAGCAGCCAAGATGGGACAGCAGCCTACGAGCAGTACTTC.

This clone showed up just a few times. V gene TRBV4-3 combines with J gene TRBJ1-3, with a weak D call TRBD1 (5 bases). Germline CDR1 and CDR2: LGHNA and YSLEER. Trimming took off 4 bases at V and 1 base at J, with 11 bases between the two ends. This CDR3 is built from 15 residues. This CDR3 is CASSRRRGSGNTIYF. The CDR3 region has the DNA TGCGCCAGCAGCCGAAGAAGGGGTTCTGGAAACACCATATATTTT.

This clone was counted only a few times. V is TRBV28 and J is TRBJ2-7; TRBD1 aligns across 10 bases. In germline, CDR1 is MDHEN, CDR2 SYDVKM. Trimming at V came to 5 bases and at J to 1 base, leaving 5 bases not matched to a gene. The CDR3 length is 15 residues. The CDR3 here is CASSPRDRGSYEQYF. The DNA of the CDR3 is TGTGCCAGCAGTCCCCGGGACAGGGGATCCTACGAGCAGTACTTC.

This clone was picked up one time. The rearrangement uses TRBV5-1 and TRBJ2-7, with D maybe TRBD2 (5 bases). This CDR3 region has 15 residues. Per germline, CDR1 SGHRS and CDR2 YFSETQ. Between the trimmed V and J ends, which lost 0 bases and 4 bases, there was a span of 14 bases. The CDR3 DNA follows: TGCGCCAGCAGCTTGGGAGGGAGACCCGTTTACGAGCAGTACTTC. Translated, it gives CASSLGGRPVYEQYF.

The rearrangement links TRBV2 to TRBJ2-5, with 9 nucleotides matching TRBD2. V lost 4 bases, J lost 4 bases, and 7 bases stayed unmatched. The CDR3 totals 15 residues. The V gene's germline CDR1 is SNHLY and CDR2 FYNNEI. DNA for the CDR3: TGTGCCAGCAGTGTCAGCGGGAGGAGGGTAGAGACCCAGTACTTC. Its protein is CASSVSGRRVETQYF.

The V gene is TRBV11-2, the J gene TRBJ2-1; no firm D call. The V gene's germline CDR1 is SGHAT and CDR2 FQNNGV. V was cut by 8 bases and J by 5 bases, with 7 bases left in between. This CDR3 has 11 residues. The CDR3 bases are TGTGCCAGCGCCACTAACAATGAGCAGTTCTTC. It yields the protein CASATNNEQFF. Using reference TRBV11-2 and TRBJ2-1 for the parts outside the CDR3, the full variable domain is EAGVAQSPRYKIIEKRQSVAFWCNPISGHATLYWYQQILGQGPKLLIQFQNNGVVDDSQLPKDRFSAERLKGVDSTLKIQPAKLEDSAVYLCASATNNEQFFGPGTRLTVL.

The rearrangement joins TRBV27 to TRBJ1-1, with 7 bases matching TRBD1. Germline-derived CDR1 and CDR2 are MNHEY and SMNVEV (reference sequence). There are 14 residues in the CDR3. After removal of 5 bases from V and 3 bases from J, the junction contained 6 bases not matched to a gene. For the CDR3, the DNA is TGTGCCAGCAGTGCCGAGACAGGGCACACTGAAGCTTTCTTT. Its protein product is CASSAETGHTEAFF.

This sequence joins TRBV19 and TRBJ2-3; 8 bases line up with TRBD1. This CDR3 comprises 17 residues. Unmatched junction bases numbered 10, after V lost 1 base and J lost 4 bases. Germline loops: CDR1 LNHDA, CDR2 SQIVND (reference sequence). In DNA, the CDR3 is TGTGCCAGTAGTATAGGAGCCGACAGGGGAGGCTCAGATACGCAGTATTTT. Its translation: CASSIGADRGGSDTQYF.

The CDR3 DNA reads TGCGCCAGCAGCCTGAACAGGGGTTGGACTGAAGCTTTCTTT. Translated: CASSLNRGWTEAFF. The chain recombines TRBV5-1 with TRBJ1-1; 7 bases are a match to TRBD1. Germline CDR1 reads SGHRS; CDR2 reads YFSETQ. The J segment lost 5 bases and the V segment lost 4 bases, leaving 8 bases of the junction unmatched. The CDR3 covers 14 residues.

The genes are TRBV20-1 and TRBJ1-1; 7 positions agree with TRBD1. V was clipped by 5 bases and J by 5 bases; unmatched bases: 2. The CDR3 covers 11 residues. Germline V gene lookup returns CDR1 DFQATT and CDR2 SNEGSKA (reference sequence). For the CDR3, the DNA is TGCAGTGCTTGCAGGGGGACTGAAGCTTTCTTT. This gives the protein CSACRGTEAFF.

This clone ranks as medium-sized. This chain uses TRBV5-1 with TRBJ2-7, with a possible D match to TRBD2 (5 bases). Germline assignment: CDR1 SGHRS and CDR2 YFSETQ. Trimming shortened V by 0 bases and J by 4 bases, and 14 bases separated the two germline ends. CDR3 size: 15 residues. CDR3 sequence (DNA): TGCGCCAGCAGCTTGGTTGCGGGCCCTGGGTACGAGCAGTACTTC. This translates into CASSLVAGPGYEQYF.

The chain is built from TRBV6-1 and TRBJ2-7, with a possible D match to TRBD1 (6 bases). Germline V CDR1 and CDR2: MNHNS, SASEGT. The CDR3 sequence is 14 residues long. Trimming pared 6 bases from V and 3 bases from J, leaving 15 bases between. The CDR3 coding sequence is TGTGCCAGCAGCCCACAGGGAACCGACTACGAGCAGTACTTC. It specifies CASSPQGTDYEQYF.

The chain links TRBV6-1 to TRBJ2-7; 8 bases line up with TRBD2. The germline gives CDR1 MNHNS, CDR2 SASEGT. The CDR3 is made up of 14 amino acids. Trimming cost V 9 bases and J 4 bases; bases outside gene matches: 11. CDR3: CARMIPGLVYEQYF. CDR3 DNA: TGTGCCAGGATGATACCGGGACTAGTTTACGAGCAGTACTTC.